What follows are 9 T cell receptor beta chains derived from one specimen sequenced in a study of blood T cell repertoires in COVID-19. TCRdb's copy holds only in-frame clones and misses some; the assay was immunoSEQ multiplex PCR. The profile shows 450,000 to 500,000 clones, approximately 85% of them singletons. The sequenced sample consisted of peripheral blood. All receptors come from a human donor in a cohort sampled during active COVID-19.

The CDR3 DNA reads TGTGCCAGCAGTTCCCGCGAGGCACAAAGCACAGATACGCAGTATTTT. This gives the protein CASSSREAQSTDTQYF. The rearrangement uses TRBV28 and TRBJ2-3, with unresolved D. The germline V and J ends were trimmed by 4 bases and 0 bases, with 14 bases remaining between them. Germline loops: CDR1 MDHEN, CDR2 SYDVKM. The CDR3 spans 16 residues.

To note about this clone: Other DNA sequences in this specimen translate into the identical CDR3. The CDR3 sequence is CASSSWTGGTEAFF. The CDR3 nucleotides are TGTGCCAGCAGCTCTTGGACAGGGGGCACTGAAGCTTTCTTT. The rearrangement links TRBV6-5 to TRBJ1-1; 10 bases are a match to TRBD1. The germline V gene encodes CDR1 MNHEY and CDR2 SVGAGI. The length of the CDR3 is 14 residues. The V segment lost 6 bases and the J segment 4 bases; nucleotides outside the gene matches: 5.

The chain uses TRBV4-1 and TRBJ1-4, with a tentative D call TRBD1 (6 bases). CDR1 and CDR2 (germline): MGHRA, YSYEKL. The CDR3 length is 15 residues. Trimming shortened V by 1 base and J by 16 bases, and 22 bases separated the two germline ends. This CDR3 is CASSQASPNRVLTFF. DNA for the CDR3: TGCGCCAGCAGCCAAGCGAGTCCCAACAGGGTTTTGACGTTTTTT.

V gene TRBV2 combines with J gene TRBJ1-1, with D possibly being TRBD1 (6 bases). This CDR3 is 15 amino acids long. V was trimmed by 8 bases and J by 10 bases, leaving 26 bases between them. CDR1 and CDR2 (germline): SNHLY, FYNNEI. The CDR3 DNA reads TGTGCCAGCGAGACCAATTCCCGGGACACCGAGGTAGCTTTCTTT. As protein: CASETNSRDTEVAFF.

CDR3 bases: TGTGCCAGCAGCTTGGGGGGGGATCGTCAGCCCCAGCATTTT. Amino acid sequence: CASSLGGDRQPQHF. This sequence joins TRBV11-1 and TRBJ1-5, with D tentatively TRBD1 (5 bases). The germline V gene has CDR1 SGHAT and CDR2 FQDESV (reference sequence). V was cut by 3 bases and J by 6 bases, with 12 bases left in between. CDR3 length equals 14 residues.

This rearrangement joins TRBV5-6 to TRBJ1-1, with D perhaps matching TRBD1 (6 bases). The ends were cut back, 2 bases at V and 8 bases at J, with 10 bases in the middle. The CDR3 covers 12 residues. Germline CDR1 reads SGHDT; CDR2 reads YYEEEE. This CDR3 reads CASSFRTEEAFF. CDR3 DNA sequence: TGTGCCAGCAGCTTCAGGACAGAGGAAGCTTTCTTT.

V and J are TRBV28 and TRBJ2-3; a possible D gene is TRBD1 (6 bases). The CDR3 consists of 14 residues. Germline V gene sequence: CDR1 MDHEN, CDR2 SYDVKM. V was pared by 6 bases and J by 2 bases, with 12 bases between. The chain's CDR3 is CASSPDRTTDTQYF. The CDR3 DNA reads TGTGCCAGCAGCCCAGACAGGACCACAGATACGCAGTATTTT.

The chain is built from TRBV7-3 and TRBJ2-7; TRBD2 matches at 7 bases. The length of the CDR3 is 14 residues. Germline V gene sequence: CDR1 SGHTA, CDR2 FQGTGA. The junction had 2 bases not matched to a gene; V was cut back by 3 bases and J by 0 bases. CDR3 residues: CASSLGGNSYEQYF. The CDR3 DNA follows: TGTGCCAGCAGCTTGGGGGGGAACTCCTACGAGCAGTACTTC.

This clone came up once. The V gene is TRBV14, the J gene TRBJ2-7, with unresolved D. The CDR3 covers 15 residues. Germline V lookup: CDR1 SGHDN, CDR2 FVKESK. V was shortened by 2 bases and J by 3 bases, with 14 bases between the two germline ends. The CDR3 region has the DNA TGTGCCAGCAGCCAATTTGATACAGCTTACTACGAGCAGTACTTC. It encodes CASSQFDTAYYEQYF.